This T cell receptor beta chain is drawn from a study of CD8+ T cells in alopecia areata. On the study more broadly: After 6 to 18 months of tofacitinib, follow-up continued 6 months off drug.

CDR3 length equals 13 residues. Germline V gene data show CDR1 as SGHRS and CDR2 as YFSETQ. V lost 0 bases to trimming and J lost 7 bases, with 11 bases between them. Treatment specified: oral pan-JAK inhibitor, 5-10 mg twice daily. It was cDNA, reverse transcribed from extracted RNA, that served as the sequencing template. TCRdb keeps only in-frame clones here, not all; method: immunoSEQ multiplex PCR. The sample lists over 85,000 clones, 60% to 80% occurring once. J is TRBJ2-7 and V is TRBV5-1; D is uncertain. Sequencing was performed on CD8+ T cells sorted from blood, taken between weeks 43 and 45, from a patient treated with tofacitinib. This sequence was found in a human donor with alopecia areata. CDR3 residues: CASSLGHDTEQYF. As DNA, the CDR3 is TGCGCCAGCAGCTTGGGACATGATACAGAGCAGTACTTC.